A selection of T cell receptor beta chains follows, all from one sample in a study of T cell responses to AZD1222 COVID-19 vaccine. Clones were read by immunoSEQ multiplex PCR, and TCRdb kept only the in-frame ones, dropping some. The sample consists of roughly 120,000 clones, just over 85% of them appearing once. The sample here was peripheral blood, taken on day 0 of AZD1222 vaccination. These receptors came from an adult in good health. Both conserved end residues are part of each CDR3. A D gene is named only where the DNA matches it firmly. Clone size is given for some rows only: seen once, a few or many times, or a class if the clone is expanded.

J	D	V	size	DNA	CDR3
TRBJ1-5	-	TRBV19	-	TGTGCCAGTAGTATCAGTATGGGGCTGTTTAGCAATCAGCCCCAGCATTTT	CASSISMGLFSNQPQHF
TRBJ1-5	TRBD1	TRBV4-1	once	TGCGCCAGCAGCCAAGGGGACAGGAACAATCAGCCCCAGCATTTT	CASSQGDRNNQPQHF
TRBJ1-3	-	TRBV30	-	TGTGCCTGGAGTACTCAGGGGACTGGAAACACCATATATTTT	CAWSTQGTGNTIYF
TRBJ2-3	TRBD1	TRBV5-1	-	TGCGCCAGCACCGCGGACAGGGGTGGGGATACGCAGTATTTT	CASTADRGGDTQYF
TRBJ1-2	TRBD1	TRBV6-5	once	TGTGCCAGCAGTTGGGACAGGGTGAGCTATGGCTACACCTTC	CASSWDRVSYGYTF
TRBJ2-7	-	TRBV19	-	TGTGCCAGTAGTACAGCCGGGATCCACTCATATGGGGAGCAGTACTTC	CASSTAGIHSYGEQYF
TRBJ2-5	-	TRBV6-2/TRBV6-3	-	TGTGCCAGCAGTTACGGAGGTGCCGGAGAGACCCAGTACTTC	CASSYGGAGETQYF
TRBJ2-1	-	TRBV24-1	-	TGTGCCACCAGTGCCGGAGCCGGGACCAGATACAATGAGCAGTTCTTC	CATSAGAGTRYNEQFF
TRBJ1-5	-	TRBV19	-	TGTGCCAGTAGTATAGAAGCAGGGCAGCCCCAGCATTTT	CASSIEAGQPQHF
TRBJ1-2	-	TRBV18	-	TGTGCCAGCTCACCACCGTCCGGAAACTATGGCTACACCTTC	CASSPPSGNYGYTF
TRBJ1-2	-	TRBV24-1	-	TGTGCCACCAGTGAGTCAACAGGAGCTAACTATGGCTACACCTTC	CATSESTGANYGYTF
TRBJ2-3	TRBD2	TRBV7-2	-	TGTGCCAGCAGCTTAGCTACTAGCGGGGGTCAAGATACGCAGTATTTT	CASSLATSGGQDTQYF
TRBJ2-1	-	TRBV27	-	TGTGCCAGCAGTCGGGCCATAGGTCGGACTTATGAGCAGTTCTTC	CASSRAIGRTYEQFF
TRBJ1-2	-	TRBV7-9	few	TGTGCCAGCAGCGTACCGGGACACCGAAACTATGGCTACACCTTC	CASSVPGHRNYGYTF
TRBJ2-1	-	TRBV7-9	-	TGTGCCAGCAGCTCCCCGGGATTTGCTGATGAGCAGTTCTTC	CASSSPGFADEQFF
TRBJ2-1	-	TRBV12-3/TRBV12-4	-	TGTGCCAGCCAGATCCGCTCCTACAATGAGCAGTTCTTC	CASQIRSYNEQFF
TRBJ2-5	-	TRBV24-1	-	TGTGCCACCAGTGGGGGGGGCGGGTCACGCGGCCAAGAGACCCAGTACTTC	CATSGGGGSRGQETQYF
TRBJ2-1	TRBD2	TRBV18	-	TGTGCCAGCTCACCACCGGGACTAGTAAATGAGCAGTTCTTC	CASSPPGLVNEQFF
TRBJ1-2	TRBD1	TRBV25-1	few	TGTGCCAGCAGTCCATGGACAGGGAACGACTATGGCTACACCTTC	CASSPWTGNDYGYTF
TRBJ1-1	-	TRBV18	-	TGTGCCAGCTCAACCGGAGTGGGGATGAACACTGAAGCTTTCTTT	CASSTGVGMNTEAFF
TRBJ1-1	-	TRBV29-1	-	TGCAGCGTTGAAAGGCGGGGCGGTGAAGCTTTCTTT	CSVERRGGEAFF
TRBJ1-1	-	TRBV5-1	-	TGCGCCAGCAGCTTGGGGGGGATGGCGGAAGCTTTCTTT	CASSLGGMAEAFF
TRBJ1-2	-	TRBV30	few	TGTGCCTGGAGCTCTAACTATGGCTACACCTTC	CAWSSNYGYTF
TRBJ2-5	TRBD2	TRBV5-1	-	TGCGCCAGCAGCGGGGTAGCGGGGGACACCCAAGAGACCCAGTACTTC	CASSGVAGDTQETQYF
TRBJ1-1	-	TRBV21-1	-	TGTGCCAGCAGCAATACAGGGAGGGCTTTCTTT	CASSNTGRAFF
TRBJ1-2	-	TRBV2	-	TGTGCCAGCAGTGAAGAAGGAATCGGATCTGGCTACACCTTC	CASSEEGIGSGYTF
TRBJ1-1	TRBD1	TRBV12-5	-	TGTGCTAGTGGTTTAGGGGGACAGGGGAACACTGAAGCTTTCTTT	CASGLGGQGNTEAFF
TRBJ1-6	TRBD1	TRBV18	-	TGTGCCAGCTCATTAAGACAGGCACAGGGGGATTCACCCCTCCACTTT	CASSLRQAQGDSPLHF
TRBJ1-2	-	TRBV5-8	-	TGTGCCAGCAGCTGGGGGGGGTACGGCTACACCTTC	CASSWGGYGYTF
TRBJ1-2	-	TRBV28	-	TGTGCCAGCAGTTTACTGGCCGGGGTGGGCTACACCTTC	CASSLLAGVGYTF
TRBJ1-5	-	TRBV13	-	TGTGCCAGCAGCTTAGGACAGGGCCACAATCAGCCCCAGCATTTT	CASSLGQGHNQPQHF
TRBJ2-7	-	TRBV13	-	TGTGCCAGCAGCTCCAGGGGAGGGGGCTACGAGCAGTACTTC	CASSSRGGGYEQYF
TRBJ1-1	-	TRBV19	-	TGTGCCAGTCCAGGCCCCAGGGCGAACACTGAAGCTTTCTTT	CASPGPRANTEAFF
TRBJ1-5	-	TRBV18	-	TGTGCCAGCTCACCACGCAGGGGAAATGGCAATCAGCCCCAGCATTTT	CASSPRRGNGNQPQHF
TRBJ2-7	TRBD2	TRBV7-9	-	TGTGCCAGCAGCGGGCGCGGGAGTCCCTACGAGCAGTACTTC	CASSGRGSPYEQYF